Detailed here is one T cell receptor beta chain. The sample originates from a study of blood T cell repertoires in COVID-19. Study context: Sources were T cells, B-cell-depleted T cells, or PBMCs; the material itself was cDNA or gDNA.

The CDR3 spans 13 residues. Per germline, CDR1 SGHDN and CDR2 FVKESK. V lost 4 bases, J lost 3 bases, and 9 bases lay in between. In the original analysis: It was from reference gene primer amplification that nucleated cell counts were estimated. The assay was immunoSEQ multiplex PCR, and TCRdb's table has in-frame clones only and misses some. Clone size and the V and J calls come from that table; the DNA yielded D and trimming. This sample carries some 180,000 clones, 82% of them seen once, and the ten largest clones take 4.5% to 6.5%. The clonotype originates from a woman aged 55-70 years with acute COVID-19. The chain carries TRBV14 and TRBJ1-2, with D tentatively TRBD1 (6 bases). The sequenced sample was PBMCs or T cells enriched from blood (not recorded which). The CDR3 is CASSPGVDYGYTF. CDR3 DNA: TGTGCCAGCAGCCCAGGGGTTGACTATGGCTACACCTTC.